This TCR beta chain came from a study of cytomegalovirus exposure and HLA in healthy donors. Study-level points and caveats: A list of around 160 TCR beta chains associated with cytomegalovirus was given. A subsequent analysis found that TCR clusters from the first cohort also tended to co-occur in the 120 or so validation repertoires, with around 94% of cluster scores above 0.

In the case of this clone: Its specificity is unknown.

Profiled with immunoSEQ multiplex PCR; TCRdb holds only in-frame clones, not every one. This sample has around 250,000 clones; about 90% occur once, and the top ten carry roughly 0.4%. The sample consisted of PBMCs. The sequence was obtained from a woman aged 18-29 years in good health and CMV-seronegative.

CDR3 protein: CTSSQDPRGSNTGELFF. The CDR3 bases are TGCACCAGCAGCCAAGATCCTCGGGGGTCGAACACCGGGGAGCTGTTTTTT. The V call is TRBV1, the J call TRBJ2-2; TRBD2, as called in the table, went unchecked against the DNA. TRBV1 is a pseudogene segment. The CDR3 consists of 17 residues.